One and the same sample provided the 16 T cell receptor beta chains below, sequenced in a study of T-cell memory formation after mild COVID-19 (dated by TCRdb to the early 2020s). Library preparation was by 5' RACE. These reads were obtained on an Illumina NovaSeq 6000. The public reads were reprocessed in TCRdb via fastp at Q25 and MiXCR, keeping in-frame beta chains. Rows matching on CDR3 protein sequence are summarized as one entry with the most common DNA and genes. The sample records roughly 450,000 distinct CDR3 sequences, 15% to 20% of which are singletons. The ten largest clones capture 9% to 15% of the sample. Source material: PBMCs or a T cell subset sorted from them (not recorded which). The receptors derive from an adult woman who had mild COVID-19 (a few samples of this study predate the infection). The sample titles of this study are shuffled in the database, so cell type and time point are left out; the donor was told from shared clones.

The rearrangement uses TRBV25-1 and TRBJ2-5, with 12 bases matching TRBD2. V was clipped by 8 bases and J by 5 bases; unmatched bases: 3. The CDR3 consists of 13 residues. The V gene's germline CDR1 is MGHDK and CDR2 SYGVNS. CDR3: CASLAGGQETQYF. The DNA of the CDR3 is TGTGCCAGCCTAGCGGGGGGGCAGGAGACCCAGTACTTC.

This chain connects TRBV7-2 to TRBJ1-2, with D perhaps TRBD1 (5 bases). The CDR3 runs to 14 residues. In germline, CDR1 is SGHTA, CDR2 FQGNSA. The V end was cut by 0 bases, the J end by 4 bases, with 9 bases between. CDR3 amino acids: CASSLAGGTYGYTF. The CDR3 DNA follows: TGTGCCAGCAGCTTAGCCGGGGGAACCTATGGCTACACCTTC. The full variable domain, completed using reference TRBV7-2 and TRBJ1-2, is GAGVSQSPSNKVTEKGKDVELRCDPISGHTALYWYRQSLGQGLEFLIYFQGNSAPDKSGLPSDRFSAERTGGSVSTLTIQRTQQEDSAVYLCASSLAGGTYGYTFGSGTRLTVV.

The chain is built from TRBV5-4 and TRBJ2-3; 10 positions match TRBD2. CDR1 is SGHNT, CDR2 YYREEE, per germline (reference sequence). The CDR3 spans 15 residues. V lost 3 bases and J lost 4; bases outside the gene matches: 5. CDR3 DNA sequence: TGTGCCAGCAGCTGGGGACTAGCGCGGGCAGATACGCAGTATTTT. It is translated as CASSWGLARADTQYF. The full variable domain, its missing parts supplied by reference TRBV5-4 and TRBJ2-3, is ETGVTQSPTHLIKTRGQQVTLRCSSQSGHNTVSWYQQALGQGPQFIFQYYREEENGRGNFPPRFSGLQFPNYSSELNVNALELDDSALYLCASSWGLARADTQYFGPGTRLTVL.

The chain combines TRBV7-9 with TRBJ1-1, with TRBD1 as a possible D gene (6 bases). This CDR3 has 15 amino acids. Trimming cost V 5 bases and J 5 bases, with 18 bases left between them. CDR1 is SEHNR and CDR2 is FQNEAQ in the germline V gene (reference sequence). CDR3 sequence: CASSPPGAQGTEAFF. CDR3 nucleotide sequence: TGTGCCAGCAGCCCACCGGGAGCCCAGGGGACTGAAGCTTTCTTT.

This clonotype was counted between two and nine times. The chain links TRBV12-3 or TRBV12-4 to TRBJ1-1, with TRBD1 as a possible D gene (6 bases). V was clipped by 6 bases and J by 4 bases, with 12 bases between them. The CDR3 loop spans 13 amino acids. The CDR3 DNA reads as TGTGCCAGCAGGGGGGGAGGGGGCACTGAAGCTTTCTTT. Translation: CASRGGGGTEAFF.

This chain connects TRBV13 to TRBJ1-1, with 7 bases matching TRBD1. The germline gives CDR1 PRHDT, CDR2 FYEKMQ (reference sequence). CDR3 length equals 14 residues. The V segment lost 5 bases and the J segment 8 bases; nucleotides outside the gene matches: 11. The CDR3: CASSARTGTAEAFF. Here the CDR3 DNA reads TGTGCCAGCAGCGCCCGAACCGGGACAGCCGAAGCTTTCTTT.

This chain uses TRBV15 with TRBJ2-1; TRBD2 agrees at 8 bases. V dropped 4 bases and J dropped 10; count of bases not matched to a gene: 9. Looked up from germline, CDR1 is LNHNV and CDR2 is YYDKDF (reference sequence). The CDR3 runs 14 residues. The chain's CDR3 is CATSTTGRVSEQFF. DNA of the CDR3: TGTGCCACCAGCACTACCGGGAGGGTTAGCGAGCAGTTCTTC.

This clonotype was detected a few times. The chain has TRBV6-1 and TRBJ2-6; D remains ambiguous. V lost 7 bases, J lost 1 base, and 17 bases lay in between. Germline V gives CDR1 MNHNS, CDR2 SASEGT. The CDR3 totals 17 residues. CDR3 nucleotide sequence: TGTGCCAGCATCCCATACAGCCCCGGGTCTGGGGCCAACGTCCTGACTTTC. Its protein is CASIPYSPGSGANVLTF.

This clonotype turned up a few times. The rearrangement uses TRBV10-3 and TRBJ2-3; D unclear. From germline, CDR1 is ENHRY and CDR2 SYGVKD. This CDR3 is built from 13 residues. Trimming removed 4 bases at V and 4 bases at J, with 9 bases between. CDR3 coding DNA: TGTGCCATCAGTGCTCCCAGCGCAGATACGCAGTATTTT. Translation: CAISAPSADTQYF.

This clonotype has a handful of counts. The rearrangement joins TRBV7-6 to TRBJ2-3; 9 bases fit TRBD1. V lost 4 bases, J lost 5 bases, and 7 bases stayed unmatched. The CDR3 extends over 15 amino acids. In germline, CDR1 is SGHVS, CDR2 FNYEAQ. The CDR3 loop reads CASSSPGQGKDTQYF. Written as DNA, the CDR3 is TGTGCCAGCAGCTCACCGGGACAGGGTAAAGATACGCAGTATTTT.

This clonotype was counted a few times. J is TRBJ2-3 and V is TRBV19, with D perhaps assigned TRBD1 or TRBD2 (6 bases each). Germline CDR1 LNHDA, CDR2 SQIVND (reference sequence). This CDR3 has 14 residues. V shed 9 bases and J shed 3 bases, with 16 bases lying between them. In DNA form, the CDR3 reads TGTGCCAGCACCGACGGGGGCCGGACAGATACGCAGTATTTT. As protein: CASTDGGRTDTQYF. Drawing the rest from reference TRBV19 and TRBJ2-3, the complete variable domain is DGGITQSPKYLFRKEGQNVTLSCEQNLNHDAMYWYRQDPGQGLRLIYYSQIVNDFQKGDIAEGYSVSREKKESFPLTVTSAQKNPTAFYLCASTDGGRTDTQYFGPGTRLTVL.

The rearrangement links TRBV2 to TRBJ2-3; the match to TRBD2 covers 7 bases. With 1 base clipped from V and 6 bases from J, the junction kept 4 bases outside the gene matches. The CDR3 runs to 14 residues. Germline CDR1 is SNHLY and CDR2 is FYNNEI. The CDR3 loop reads CASSEVGGRDTQYF. The CDR3 DNA reads as TGTGCCAGCAGTGAAGTGGGAGGGCGCGATACGCAGTATTTT.

This clonotype was recorded many times. This chain joins TRBV28 and TRBJ2-2; 12 bases map to TRBD2. Germline loops: CDR1 MDHEN, CDR2 SYDVKM. The V gene end was trimmed by 7 bases and the J gene end by 4 bases; junction bases not matched to a gene: 4. The CDR3 has 15 residues. CDR3 in DNA: TGTGCCAGCACCCCTAGCGGGAGGGGCACCGGGGAGCTGTTTTTT. Amino acid sequence: CASTPSGRGTGELFF.

Only a few counts were recorded for this clonotype. This chain connects TRBV7-2 to TRBJ2-6, with D perhaps matching TRBD1 or TRBD2 (7 bases each). Between the trimmed V and J ends, which lost 5 bases and 0 bases, there was a span of 14 bases. CDR1 is SGHTA, CDR2 FQGNSA, per germline. The CDR3 is made up of 17 amino acids. The DNA for the CDR3 is TGTGCCAGCAGCGGGAGGGGACAGTTCTCTGGGGCCAACGTCCTGACTTTC. As protein: CASSGRGQFSGANVLTF.

V gene TRBV24-1 combines with J gene TRBJ2-7; 10 bases agree with TRBD2. The CDR3 extends over 16 amino acids. Germline V gene data show CDR1 as KGHDR and CDR2 as SFDVKD. Trimming cost V 4 bases and J 0 bases; bases outside gene matches: 5. CDR3 nucleotides: TGTGCCACCAGTGAGGGGACTAGCGCACGCTCCTACGAGCAGTACTTC. As protein: CATSEGTSARSYEQYF.

The chain couples TRBV7-8 to TRBJ1-4, with D perhaps matching TRBD1 (5 bases). With 7 bases removed from V and 5 bases from J, the gap between germline ends came to 17 bases. Germline V lookup: CDR1 SGHVS, CDR2 FQNEAQ. The CDR3 runs 15 residues. DNA for the CDR3: TGTGCCAGCAATCGCCGGGGCAGCTACAATGAAAAACTGTTTTTT. This translates into CASNRRGSYNEKLFF.